Listed below are T cell receptor beta chains from one sample, sequenced in a study of T cells in Graves' hyperthyroidism and ophthalmopathy. TCRdb re-called the multiplex PCR reads through MiXCR, storing one row per CDR3 protein. Altogether 660,000 or so distinct CDR3 sequences are present, approximately 42% being singletons, with the ten largest covering less than 9%. What was sequenced was peripheral blood or thyroid tissue (not recorded which). These receptors were obtained from an adult man with Graves' disease, either hyperthyroidism or ophthalmopathy (not recorded which). The CDR3 runs from the conserved cysteine through the conserved F or W. The D gene is left open where the match is weak. Only some rows state a clone size, as once, few, many or a class for expanded clones.

V: TRBV29-1
D: TRBD1
J: TRBJ1-1
size: -
CDR3: CSVVLDRGRAFF
DNA: TGCAGCGTTGTGCTCGACAGGGGGAGGGCTTTCTTT

V: TRBV2
D: TRBD1
J: TRBJ2-2
size: few
CDR3: CASSTGVNTGELFF
DNA: TGTGCCAGCAGTACAGGGGTCAACACCGGGGAGCTGTTTTTT

V: TRBV7-9
D: TRBD1
J: TRBJ1-6
size: -
CDR3: CASSSHDLQGISPLHF
DNA: TGTGCCAGCAGCTCGCACGACCTACAGGGGATCTCACCCCTCCACTTT

V: TRBV2
D: TRBD1
J: TRBJ1-2
size: many
CDR3: CASSRDSYGYTF
DNA: TGTGCCAGCAGTCGGGACAGCTATGGCTACACCTTC

V: TRBV7-3
D: -
J: TRBJ1-6
size: -
CDR3: CASSLTGGSHLHF
DNA: TGTGCCAGCAGCTTAACGGGGGGTTCACACCTCCACTTT

V: TRBV7-9
D: TRBD2
J: TRBJ2-5
size: few
CDR3: CASSQPSGGLQETQYF
DNA: TGTGCCAGCAGCCAGCCTAGCGGGGGGCTACAAGAGACCCAGTACTTC

V: TRBV19
D: TRBD1
J: TRBJ2-7
size: many
CDR3: CASSAGRDRGNEQYF
DNA: TGTGCCAGTAGTGCCGGCCGGGACAGGGGAAACGAGCAGTACTTC

V: TRBV19
D: -
J: TRBJ1-5
size: few
CDR3: CASKLRSNQPQHF
DNA: TGTGCCAGTAAACTCCGCAGCAATCAGCCCCAGCATTTT

V: TRBV29-1
D: TRBD1
J: TRBJ2-7
size: many
CDR3: CSVEANRGTYEQYF
DNA: TGCAGCGTTGAAGCCAACAGGGGTACCTACGAGCAGTACTTC

V: TRBV2
D: TRBD1
J: TRBJ1-4
size: -
CDR3: CASSSTGMNEKLFF
DNA: TGTGCCAGCAGTTCGACAGGGATGAATGAAAAACTGTTTTTT

V: TRBV29-1
D: TRBD1
J: TRBJ1-1
size: many
CDR3: CSVGPGQGGPMNTEAFF
DNA: TGCAGCGTTGGACCGGGACAGGGAGGCCCTATGAACACTGAAGCTTTCTTT

V: TRBV14
D: TRBD1
J: TRBJ2-6
size: -
CDR3: CASSQGQGVGANVLTF
DNA: TGTGCCAGCAGCCAAGGACAGGGGGTTGGGGCCAACGTCCTGACTTTC

V: TRBV29-1
D: -
J: TRBJ1-3
size: -
CDR3: CSVDGFVELNTIYF
DNA: TGCAGCGTTGATGGGTTTGTGGAGCTGAACACCATATATTTT

V: TRBV2
D: -
J: TRBJ1-5
size: few
CDR3: CASSEYGTQPQHF
DNA: TGTGCCAGCAGTGAATATGGGACCCAGCCCCAGCATTTT

V: TRBV7-2
D: TRBD1
J: TRBJ1-4
size: -
CDR3: CASRPGQGLDEKLFF
DNA: TGTGCCAGCAGACCGGGACAGGGGTTAGATGAAAAACTGTTTTTT

V: TRBV2
D: -
J: TRBJ1-1
size: many
CDR3: CASSERGRTWSTEAFF
DNA: TGTGCCAGCAGTGAAAGGGGGAGGACATGGTCAACTGAAGCTTTCTTT

V: TRBV24-1
D: -
J: TRBJ2-6
size: -
CDR3: CATSGLGTGANVLTF
DNA: TGTGCCACCAGTGGTTTGGGGACCGGGGCCAACGTCCTGACTTTC

V: TRBV10-3
D: -
J: TRBJ1-6
size: once
CDR3: CAMGGTLSPLHF
DNA: TGTGCCATGGGGGGGACGCTTTCACCCCTCCACTTT

V: TRBV7-8
D: -
J: TRBJ2-2
size: few
CDR3: CASSPLGGELFF
DNA: TGTGCCAGCAGCCCCTTAGGCGGGGAGCTGTTTTTT

V: TRBV4-1
D: -
J: TRBJ1-5
size: -
CDR3: CASSQGRGANQPQHF
DNA: TGTGCCAGCAGCCAAGGGAGAGGGGCAAATCAGCCCCAGCATTTT

V: TRBV9
D: -
J: TRBJ1-4
size: many
CDR3: CASSVSLTGEKEKLFF
DNA: TGTGCCAGCAGCGTAAGCCTGACAGGAGAAAAGGAAAAACTGTTTTTT

V: TRBV2
D: TRBD1
J: TRBJ1-1
size: -
CDR3: CASSLTGQSTEAFF
DNA: TGTGCCAGCAGTTTGACAGGGCAGTCCACTGAAGCTTTCTTT

V: TRBV7-6
D: -
J: TRBJ2-7
size: many
CDR3: CASSLGDPSYEQYF
DNA: TGTGCCAGCAGCTTAGGGGACCCCTCCTACGAGCAGTACTTC

V: TRBV12-3/TRBV12-4
D: -
J: TRBJ1-2
size: -
CDR3: CASSLTRLGIHYGYTF
DNA: TGTGCCAGCAGTTTAACCCGCCTGGGAATCCACTATGGCTACACCTTC

V: TRBV7-9
D: -
J: TRBJ1-1
size: many
CDR3: CASSTPKSGAFF
DNA: TGTGCCAGCAGCACACCTAAAAGTGGAGCTTTCTTT

V: TRBV19
D: TRBD1
J: TRBJ2-7
size: -
CDR3: CASSKTGTGSYEQYF
DNA: TGTGCCAGTAGTAAGACCGGGACAGGGTCCTACGAGCAGTACTTC

V: TRBV20-1
D: -
J: TRBJ2-5
size: -
CDR3: CSAESARLETQYF
DNA: TGCAGTGCTGAATCCGCCCGTTTGGAGACCCAGTACTTC

V: TRBV20-1
D: TRBD1
J: TRBJ2-5
size: -
CDR3: CSATYRGTQETQYF
DNA: TGCAGTGCTACCTACAGGGGTACGCAAGAGACCCAGTACTTC

V: TRBV7-9
D: TRBD1
J: TRBJ1-2
size: few
CDR3: CASSLDRVDGYGYTF
DNA: TGTGCCAGCAGCCTAGACAGGGTGGATGGGTATGGCTACACCTTC

V: TRBV2
D: TRBD1
J: TRBJ1-2
size: -
CDR3: CAWSVQEQGDYGYTF
DNA: TGTGCCTGGAGTGTACAGGAGCAGGGGGACTATGGCTACACCTTC

V: TRBV7-9
D: -
J: TRBJ1-5
size: -
CDR3: CASSLERGPQHF
DNA: TGTGCCAGCAGCTTAGAAAGGGGGCCCCAGCATTTT

V: TRBV20-1
D: -
J: TRBJ2-7
size: few
CDR3: CSARQGYEQYF
DNA: TGCAGTGCTAGACAGGGATACGAGCAGTACTTC

V: TRBV7-8
D: -
J: TRBJ1-6
size: -
CDR3: CASSVGDSRFYNSPLHF
DNA: TGTGCCAGCAGCGTAGGGGATAGCAGATTTTATAATTCACCCCTCCACTTT

V: TRBV29-1
D: TRBD2
J: TRBJ2-3
size: -
CDR3: CSAQSAGVAGETDTQYF
DNA: TGCAGCGCCCAATCCGCGGGGGTAGCGGGGGAGACAGATACGCAGTATTTT

V: TRBV2
D: -
J: TRBJ1-2
size: many
CDR3: CASRELGGYGYTF
DNA: TGTGCCAGCAGAGAACTGGGGGGCTATGGCTACACCTTC

V: TRBV29-1
D: TRBD1
J: TRBJ2-5
size: many
CDR3: CSVKGTGVETQYF
DNA: TGCAGCGTTAAAGGGACAGGGGTTGAGACCCAGTACTTC

V: TRBV7-8
D: -
J: TRBJ2-7
size: many
CDR3: CASSLHRGGEQYF
DNA: TGTGCCAGCAGCCTACACCGGGGTGGCGAGCAGTACTTC

V: TRBV9
D: -
J: TRBJ2-7
size: few
CDR3: CASSVAWGDAYEQYF
DNA: TGTGCCAGCAGCGTAGCTTGGGGAGACGCCTACGAGCAGTACTTC

V: TRBV29-1
D: TRBD1
J: TRBJ2-7
size: many
CDR3: CSVASGTGAYEQYF
DNA: TGCAGCGTTGCATCCGGGACAGGGGCTTACGAGCAGTACTTC

V: TRBV19
D: -
J: TRBJ1-5
size: -
CDR3: CASKGGGGTNQPQHF
DNA: TGTGCCAGTAAAGGGGGTGGGGGGACCAATCAGCCCCAGCATTTT

V: TRBV19
D: -
J: TRBJ1-5
size: -
CDR3: CASSNRTPGSQPQHF
DNA: TGTGCCAGTAGTAACCGGACCCCCGGTAGTCAGCCCCAGCATTTT

V: TRBV7-2
D: TRBD1
J: TRBJ2-7
size: -
CDR3: CASSLVQGAYEQYF
DNA: TGTGCCAGCAGTTTAGTTCAGGGGGCATACGAGCAGTACTTC

V: TRBV20-1
D: TRBD1
J: TRBJ1-1
size: -
CDR3: CSARSDRATEAFF
DNA: TGCAGTGCTAGATCGGACAGGGCCACTGAAGCTTTCTTT

V: TRBV28
D: TRBD1
J: TRBJ1-6
size: -
CDR3: CASLPGQALSYNSPLHF
DNA: TGTGCCAGCTTGCCGGGACAGGCGTTGTCCTATAATTCACCCCTCCACTTT

V: TRBV7-2
D: TRBD2
J: TRBJ2-7
size: -
CDR3: CASSSRTSMPYEQYF
DNA: TGTGCCAGCAGTTCGAGGACTAGTATGCCCTACGAGCAGTACTTC